These 8 T cell receptor beta chains originate from one sample sequenced in a study of shared T cell receptors in the human thymus. Repertoires were generated with immunoSEQ multiplex PCR, while TCRdb's copy carries only in-frame clones and drops some. The sample yields some 700,000 clones, 80% to 90% seen once. These records were also assigned to another study, of human thymus T cells.

The sequencing sample was made of thymocytes. These receptors were obtained from a girl under three years old with a congenital heart defect.

This chain connects TRBV7-2 to TRBJ1-1; D not certain. Germline values: CDR1 SGHTA, CDR2 FQGNSA. V was cut by 1 base and J by 6 bases, with 12 bases left in between. The CDR3 spans 14 residues. CDR3 coding DNA: TGTGCCAGCAGCTTAGTGGTGAGAACCCCTGAAGCTTTCTTT. Protein sequence: CASSLVVRTPEAFF.

This sequence joins TRBV28 and TRBJ2-1, with D maybe TRBD1 (6 bases). The CDR3 runs 17 residues. The germline V gene has CDR1 MDHEN and CDR2 SYDVKM. V shed 5 bases and J shed 3 bases, with 20 bases lying between them. CDR3 loop: CASSGGRRKPSYNEQFF. CDR3 DNA sequence: TGTGCCAGCAGTGGGGGCCGCCGGAAGCCTAGCTACAATGAGCAGTTCTTC.

The rearrangement uses TRBV23-1 and TRBJ1-1, with TRBD1 as a possible D gene (6 bases). TRBV23-1 is placed among ORFs of uncertain function. The CDR3 totals 15 residues. The V end was cut by 2 bases, the J end by 4 bases, with 14 bases between. CDR3 nucleotide sequence: TGCGCCAGCAGTCAAATACAGGGATGGGGCACTGAAGCTTTCTTT. Translation gives CASSQIQGWGTEAFF.

In this sample, this clone turned up once. The V and J genes are TRBV27 and TRBJ2-3, with TRBD1 matching 9 bases. J lost 2 bases, V lost 2 bases, and 5 bases had no gene match. This CDR3 contains 16 residues. Germline CDR1 is MNHEY and CDR2 is SMNVEV (reference sequence). The CDR3, as DNA: TGTGCCAGCAGTTTAGATAGGGACAGGGACACAGATACGCAGTATTTT. Translating it yields CASSLDRDRDTDTQYF.

J is TRBJ2-1 and V is TRBV7-2, with D possibly being TRBD2 (6 bases). Germline assignment: CDR1 SGHTA and CDR2 FQGNSA. CDR3 length: 18 residues. V was pared by 2 bases and J by 5 bases, with 22 bases between. The CDR3, as DNA: TGTGCCAGCAGCTTAATGGTGGGGGGAAGGGGTTTTGACAATGAGCAGTTCTTC. This codes for CASSLMVGGRGFDNEQFF.

The J gene is TRBJ1-2, the V gene TRBV10-2; 7 positions agree with TRBD1. The CDR3 is made up of 16 amino acids. Germline values: CDR1 WSHSY, CDR2 SAAADI. Trimming removed 0 bases from V and 4 bases from J; junction bases left unmatched: 8. CDR3: CASSESRGTDTYGYTF. Written as DNA, the CDR3 is TGCGCCAGCAGTGAGTCTCGTGGGACAGATACCTATGGCTACACCTTC.

This clone was counted only a few times. The V gene is TRBV5-8, the J gene TRBJ2-1, with 13 nucleotides matching TRBD2. CDR1 SGHTS and CDR2 YDEGEE come from the germline V gene. The CDR3 spans 19 residues. With 0 bases clipped from V and 0 bases from J, the junction kept 6 bases outside the gene matches. As DNA, the CDR3 is TGTGCCAGCAGCTTGGCACTAGCGGGGGGGTGGGGCTCCTACAATGAGCAGTTCTTC. Amino acid sequence: CASSLALAGGWGSYNEQFF.

The chain links TRBV5-6 to TRBJ1-1; D might be TRBD1 (6 bases). The germline V and J ends were trimmed by 4 bases and 11 bases, with 21 bases remaining between them. The CDR3 is 14 amino acids. The germline gives CDR1 SGHDT, CDR2 YYEEEE. Written as DNA, the CDR3 is TGTGCCAGCAGCCCCCACGGTACAGGGAGTCGGGCTTTCTTT. Protein product: CASSPHGTGSRAFF. Using reference TRBV5-6 and TRBJ1-1 for the parts outside the CDR3, the full variable domain is DAGVTQSPTHLIKTRGQQVTLRCSPKSGHDTVSWYQQALGQGPQFIFQYYEEEERQRGNFPDRFSGHQFPNYSSELNVNALLLGDSALYLCASSPHGTGSRAFFGQGTRLTVV.